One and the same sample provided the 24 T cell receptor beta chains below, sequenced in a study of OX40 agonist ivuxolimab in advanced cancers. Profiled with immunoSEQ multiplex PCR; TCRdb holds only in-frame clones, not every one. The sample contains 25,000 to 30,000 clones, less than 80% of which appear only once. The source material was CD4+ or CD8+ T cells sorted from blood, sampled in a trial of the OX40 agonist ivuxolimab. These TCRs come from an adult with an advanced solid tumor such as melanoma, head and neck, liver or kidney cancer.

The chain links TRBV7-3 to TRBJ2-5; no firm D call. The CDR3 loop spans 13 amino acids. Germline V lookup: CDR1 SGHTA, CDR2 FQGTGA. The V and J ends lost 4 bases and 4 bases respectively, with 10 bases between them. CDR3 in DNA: TGTGCCAGCAGCTCCTCCCTCGGAGAGACCCAGTACTTC. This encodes CASSSSLGETQYF.

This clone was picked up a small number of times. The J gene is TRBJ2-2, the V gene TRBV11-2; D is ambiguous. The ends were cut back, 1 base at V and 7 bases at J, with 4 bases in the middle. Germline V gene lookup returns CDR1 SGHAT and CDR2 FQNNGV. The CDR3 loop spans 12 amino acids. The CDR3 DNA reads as TGTGCCAGCAGCTTAGGAAGCGGGGAGCTGTTTTTT. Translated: CASSLGSGELFF.

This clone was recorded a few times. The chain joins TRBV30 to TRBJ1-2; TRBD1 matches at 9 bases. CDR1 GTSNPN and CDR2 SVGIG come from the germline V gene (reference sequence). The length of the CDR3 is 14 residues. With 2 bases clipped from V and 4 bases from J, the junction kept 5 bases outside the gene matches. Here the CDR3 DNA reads TGTGCCTGGAGTTGGGGACAGGGCTTCTATGGCTACACCTTC. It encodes CAWSWGQGFYGYTF.

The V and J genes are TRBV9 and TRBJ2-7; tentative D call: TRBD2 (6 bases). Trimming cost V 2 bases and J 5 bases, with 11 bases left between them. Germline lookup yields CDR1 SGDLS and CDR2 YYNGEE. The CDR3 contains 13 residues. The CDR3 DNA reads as TGTGCCAGCAGCGTTGGGGGGTCCGACGAGCAGTACTTC. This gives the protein CASSVGGSDEQYF.

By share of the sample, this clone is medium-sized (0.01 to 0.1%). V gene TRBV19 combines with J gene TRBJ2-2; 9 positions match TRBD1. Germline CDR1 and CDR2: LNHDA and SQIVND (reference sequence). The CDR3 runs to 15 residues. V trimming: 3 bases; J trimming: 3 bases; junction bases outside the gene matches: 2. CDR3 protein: CASSMGQGYTGELFF. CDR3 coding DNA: TGTGCCAGTAGTATGGGACAGGGATACACCGGGGAGCTGTTTTTT.

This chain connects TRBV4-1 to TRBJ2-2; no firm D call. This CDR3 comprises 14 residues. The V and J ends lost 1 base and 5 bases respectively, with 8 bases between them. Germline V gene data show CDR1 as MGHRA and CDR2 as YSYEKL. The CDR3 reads CASSQAPGTGELFF. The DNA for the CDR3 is TGCGCCAGCAGCCAAGCCCCAGGTACCGGGGAGCTGTTTTTT.

Written as DNA, the CDR3 is TGTGCCACAGGAGAAGGCTCTGGAAACACCATATATTTT. Its protein product is CATGEGSGNTIYF. This chain joins TRBV15 and TRBJ1-3; D remains unclear. The germline V and J ends were trimmed by 9 bases and 0 bases, with 9 bases remaining between them. From germline, CDR1 is LNHNV and CDR2 YYDKDF (reference sequence). This CDR3 contains 13 residues.

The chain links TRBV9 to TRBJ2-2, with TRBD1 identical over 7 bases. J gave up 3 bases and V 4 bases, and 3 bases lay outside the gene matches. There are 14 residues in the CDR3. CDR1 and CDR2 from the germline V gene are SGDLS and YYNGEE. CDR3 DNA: TGTGCCAGCAGCAGACAGGGTTACACCGGGGAGCTGTTTTTT. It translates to CASSRQGYTGELFF.

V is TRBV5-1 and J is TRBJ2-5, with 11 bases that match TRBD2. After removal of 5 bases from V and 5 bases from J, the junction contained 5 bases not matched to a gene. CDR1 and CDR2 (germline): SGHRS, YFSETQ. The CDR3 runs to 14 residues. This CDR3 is CASRSTSGMETQYF. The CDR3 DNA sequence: TGCGCCAGCAGATCGACTAGCGGGATGGAGACCCAGTACTTC. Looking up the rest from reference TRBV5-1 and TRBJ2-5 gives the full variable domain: KAGVTQTPRYLIKTRGQQVTLSCSPISGHRSVSWYQQTPGQGLQFLFEYFSETQRNKGNFPGRFSGRQFSNSRSEMNVSTLELGDSALYLCASRSTSGMETQYFGPGTRLLVL.

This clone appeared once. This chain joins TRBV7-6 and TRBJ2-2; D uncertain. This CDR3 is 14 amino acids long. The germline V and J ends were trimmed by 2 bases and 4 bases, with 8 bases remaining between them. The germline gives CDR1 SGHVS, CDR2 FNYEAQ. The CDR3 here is CASSLYPATGELFF. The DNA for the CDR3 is TGTGCCAGCAGCTTATATCCAGCCACCGGGGAGCTGTTTTTT.

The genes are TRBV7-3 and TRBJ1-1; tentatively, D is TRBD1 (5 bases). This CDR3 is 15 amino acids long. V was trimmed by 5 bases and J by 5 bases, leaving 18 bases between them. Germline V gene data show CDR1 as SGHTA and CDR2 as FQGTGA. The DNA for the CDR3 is TGTGCCAGCAGCCCCCCGGACACTCCGACGACTGAAGCTTTCTTT. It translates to CASSPPDTPTTEAFF.

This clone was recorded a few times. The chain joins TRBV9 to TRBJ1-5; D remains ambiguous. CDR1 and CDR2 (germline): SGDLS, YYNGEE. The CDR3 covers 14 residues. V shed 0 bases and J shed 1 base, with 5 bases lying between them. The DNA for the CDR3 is TGTGCCAGCAGCGTAGGGGGAAGCAATCAGCCCCAGCATTTT. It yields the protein CASSVGGSNQPQHF. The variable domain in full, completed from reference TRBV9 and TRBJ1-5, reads DSGVTQTPKHLITATGQRVTLRCSPRSGDLSVYWYQQSLDQGLQFLIQYYNGEERAKGNILERFSAQQFPDLHSELNLSSLELGDSALYFCASSVGGSNQPQHFGDGTRLSIL.

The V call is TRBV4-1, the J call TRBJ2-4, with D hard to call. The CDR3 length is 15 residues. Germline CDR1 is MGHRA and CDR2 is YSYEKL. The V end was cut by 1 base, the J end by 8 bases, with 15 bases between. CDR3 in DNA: TGCGCCAGCAGCCAAGGTTCTGGAGCCGTGTACATTCAGTACTTC. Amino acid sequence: CASSQGSGAVYIQYF.

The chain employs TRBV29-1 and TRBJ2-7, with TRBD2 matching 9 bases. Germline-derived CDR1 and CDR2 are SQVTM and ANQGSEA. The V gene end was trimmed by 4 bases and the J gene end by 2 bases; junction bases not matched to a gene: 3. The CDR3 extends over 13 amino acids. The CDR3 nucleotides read TGCAGCGTTGGACTAGCGGAGGCCTACGAGCAGTACTTC. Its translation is CSVGLAEAYEQYF.

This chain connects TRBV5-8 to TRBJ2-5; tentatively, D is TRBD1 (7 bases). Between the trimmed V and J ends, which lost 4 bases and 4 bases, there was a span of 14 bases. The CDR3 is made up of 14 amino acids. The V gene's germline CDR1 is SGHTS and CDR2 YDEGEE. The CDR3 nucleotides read TGTGCCAGCAGCAGGAGACAGGGAGGAGAGACCCAGTACTTC. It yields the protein CASSRRQGGETQYF.

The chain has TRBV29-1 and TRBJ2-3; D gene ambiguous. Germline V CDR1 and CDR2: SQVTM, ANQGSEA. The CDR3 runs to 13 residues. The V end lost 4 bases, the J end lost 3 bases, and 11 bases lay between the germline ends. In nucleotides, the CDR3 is TGCAGCGTTGTTTGGGGATCGACAGATACGCAGTATTTT. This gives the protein CSVVWGSTDTQYF.

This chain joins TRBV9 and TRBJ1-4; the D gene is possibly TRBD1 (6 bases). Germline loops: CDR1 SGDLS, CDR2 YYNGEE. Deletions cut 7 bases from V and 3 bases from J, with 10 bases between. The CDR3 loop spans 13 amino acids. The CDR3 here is CASSGASNEKLFF. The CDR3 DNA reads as TGTGCCAGCTCGGGGGCCTCTAATGAAAAACTGTTTTTT. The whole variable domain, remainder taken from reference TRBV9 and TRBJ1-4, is DSGVTQTPKHLITATGQRVTLRCSPRSGDLSVYWYQQSLDQGLQFLIQYYNGEERAKGNILERFSAQQFPDLHSELNLSSLELGDSALYFCASSGASNEKLFFGSGTQLSVL.

The CDR3 nucleotides are TGTGCCAGCAGTTTATTCGGGACTTTTTACGAGCAGTACTTC. Translated: CASSLFGTFYEQYF. The rearrangement links TRBV27 to TRBJ2-7; weak D call: TRBD2 (6 bases). Deletions cut 1 base from V and 4 bases from J, with 11 bases between. CDR1 and CDR2 from the germline V gene are MNHEY and SMNVEV (reference sequence). CDR3 length equals 14 residues.

The CDR3 sequence is CASSHTGTDTGELFF. The CDR3 DNA follows: TGCGCCAGCAGCCACACCGGGACCGACACCGGGGAGCTGTTTTTT. The chain employs TRBV4-1 and TRBJ2-2; D tentatively reads TRBD1 or TRBD2 (5 bases each). CDR3 length equals 15 residues. The germline V gene has CDR1 MGHRA and CDR2 YSYEKL. Trimming removed 3 bases at V and 3 bases at J, with 11 bases between.

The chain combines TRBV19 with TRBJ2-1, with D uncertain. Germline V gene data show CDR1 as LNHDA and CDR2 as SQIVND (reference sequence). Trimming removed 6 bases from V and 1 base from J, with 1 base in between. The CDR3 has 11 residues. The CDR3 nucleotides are TGTGCCAGTAGATCCTACAATGAGCAGTTCTTC. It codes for CASRSYNEQFF.

The CDR3 spells CASSYSYKFDQPQHF. CDR3 DNA sequence: TGTGCCAGCAGTTACTCTTATAAGTTTGATCAGCCCCAGCATTTT. The J gene is TRBJ1-5, the V gene TRBV6-5; D remains unclear. V dropped 0 bases and J dropped 5 bases, with 11 bases sitting between them. The germline V gene has CDR1 MNHEY and CDR2 SVGAGI. The CDR3 runs to 15 residues.

The CDR3 region is CASSPTGALGELFF. The CDR3 DNA sequence: TGTGCCAGCAGCCCCACCGGGGCCCTCGGGGAGCTGTTTTTT. J is TRBJ2-2 and V is TRBV5-6; D is perhaps TRBD1 or TRBD2 (5 bases each). Germline lookup yields CDR1 SGHDT and CDR2 YYEEEE. Trimming stripped 4 bases from V and 7 bases from J, with 14 bases between. The CDR3 spans 14 residues.

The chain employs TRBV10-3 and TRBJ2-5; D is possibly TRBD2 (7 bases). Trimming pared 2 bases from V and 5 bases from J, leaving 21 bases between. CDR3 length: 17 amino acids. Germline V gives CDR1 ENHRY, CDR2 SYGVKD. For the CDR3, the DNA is TGTGCCATCAGTGAGCCCGGGGGGCCCCCGTCCAGGGAGACCCAGTACTTC. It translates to CAISEPGGPPSRETQYF.

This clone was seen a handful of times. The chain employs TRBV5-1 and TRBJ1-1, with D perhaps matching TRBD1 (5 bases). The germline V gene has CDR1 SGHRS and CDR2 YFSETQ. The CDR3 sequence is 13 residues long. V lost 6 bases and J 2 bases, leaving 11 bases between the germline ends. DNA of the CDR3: TGCGCCAGCAACAGGACGCCTAACACTGAAGCTTTCTTT. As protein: CASNRTPNTEAFF.